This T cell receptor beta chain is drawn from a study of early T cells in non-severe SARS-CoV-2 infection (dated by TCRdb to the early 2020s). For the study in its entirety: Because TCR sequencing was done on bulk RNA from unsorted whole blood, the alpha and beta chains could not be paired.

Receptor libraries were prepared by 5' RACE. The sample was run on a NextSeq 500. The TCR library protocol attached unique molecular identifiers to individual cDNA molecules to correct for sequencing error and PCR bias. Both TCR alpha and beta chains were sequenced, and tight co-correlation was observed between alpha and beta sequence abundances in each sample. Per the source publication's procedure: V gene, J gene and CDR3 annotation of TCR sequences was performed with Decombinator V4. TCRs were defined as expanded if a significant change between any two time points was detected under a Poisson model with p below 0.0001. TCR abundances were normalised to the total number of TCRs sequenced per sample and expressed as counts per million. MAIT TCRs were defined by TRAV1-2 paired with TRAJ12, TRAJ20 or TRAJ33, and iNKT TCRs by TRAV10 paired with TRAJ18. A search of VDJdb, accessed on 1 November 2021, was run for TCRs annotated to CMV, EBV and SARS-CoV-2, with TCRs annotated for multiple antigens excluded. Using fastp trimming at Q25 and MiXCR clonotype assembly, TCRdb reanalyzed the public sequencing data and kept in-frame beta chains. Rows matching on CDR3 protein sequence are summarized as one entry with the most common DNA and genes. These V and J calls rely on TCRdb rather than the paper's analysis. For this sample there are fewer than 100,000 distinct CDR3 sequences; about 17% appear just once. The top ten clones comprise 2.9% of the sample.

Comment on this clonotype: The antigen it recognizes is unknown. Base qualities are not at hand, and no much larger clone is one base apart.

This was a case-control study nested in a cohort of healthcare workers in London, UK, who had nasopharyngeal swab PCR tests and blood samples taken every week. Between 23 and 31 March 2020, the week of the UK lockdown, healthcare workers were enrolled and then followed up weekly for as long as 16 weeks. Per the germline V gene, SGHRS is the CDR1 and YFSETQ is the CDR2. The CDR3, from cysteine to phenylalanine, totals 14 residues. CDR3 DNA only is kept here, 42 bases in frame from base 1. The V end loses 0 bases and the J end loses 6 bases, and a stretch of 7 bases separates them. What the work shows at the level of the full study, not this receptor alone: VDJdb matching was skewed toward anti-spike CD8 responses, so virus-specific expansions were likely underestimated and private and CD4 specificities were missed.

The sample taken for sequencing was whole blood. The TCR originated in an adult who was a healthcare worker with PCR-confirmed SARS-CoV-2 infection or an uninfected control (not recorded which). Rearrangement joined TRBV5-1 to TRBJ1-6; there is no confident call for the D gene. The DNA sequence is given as TGCGCCAGCAGCTTGGAGTCGGGTAATTCACCCCTCCACTTT. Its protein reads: CASSLESGNSPLHF.